The 30 T cell receptor beta chains presented below share a single source sample, sequenced in a study of blood T cell repertoires in COVID-19. Method: immunoSEQ multiplex PCR; TCRdb's copy keeps in-frame clones and lacks some. The data hold 110,000 to 150,000 clones, with roughly 80% observed a single time. Sequenced sample: peripheral blood. The receptors were sampled from a man aged 45 to 65 with active or convalescent COVID-19.

The chain links TRBV24-1 to TRBJ2-1, with 12 bases lining up with TRBD2. Germline V lookup: CDR1 KGHDR, CDR2 SFDVKD. The V and J ends lost 4 bases and 1 base, in that order; junction bases with no gene match: 7. The CDR3 sequence is 18 residues long. The CDR3 nucleotides are TGTGCCACCAGTGACCCTGTCACTAGCGGGAGGTCCTACAATGAGCAGTTCTTC. Encoded protein: CATSDPVTSGRSYNEQFF.

This clone was picked up one time. This chain uses TRBV19 with TRBJ2-1; 7 positions agree with TRBD2. The CDR3 covers 16 residues. Per the germline V gene, CDR1 is LNHDA and CDR2 is SQIVND (reference sequence). V dropped 10 bases and J dropped 3; count of bases not matched to a gene: 15. The CDR3 region has the DNA TGTGCCACCGTAGACTTGCGAGCGGGATTCTACAATGAGCAGTTCTTC. Protein sequence: CATVDLRAGFYNEQFF.

This clone was counted a single time. This chain links TRBV6-5 with TRBJ2-3; D perhaps matches TRBD1 (5 bases). Germline V gene sequence: CDR1 MNHEY, CDR2 SVGAGI. The CDR3 loop spans 13 amino acids. Trimming took 6 bases from V and 4 from J, leaving 11 bases between them. The CDR3 coding sequence is TGTGCCAGCAGAACATGGGGCGCAGATACGCAGTATTTT. It is translated as CASRTWGADTQYF.

The J gene is TRBJ1-2, the V gene TRBV7-9, with a possible D match to TRBD1 (5 bases). This CDR3 has 15 amino acids. CDR1 is SEHNR, CDR2 FQNEAQ, per germline (reference sequence). The ends were cut back, 5 bases at V and 7 bases at J, with 20 bases in the middle. The CDR3 sequence: CASSIDSAGSVGYTF. The DNA of the CDR3 is TGTGCCAGCAGCATTGACAGCGCAGGGTCGGTTGGCTACACCTTC.

The chain joins TRBV5-1 to TRBJ2-6; TRBD1 matches at 9 bases. The CDR3 runs 15 residues. V was pared by 0 bases and J by 12 bases, with 7 bases of the junction left unmatched. Looked up from germline, CDR1 is SGHRS and CDR2 is YFSETQ. The CDR3 spells CASSLERGQGSVLTF. The CDR3 coding sequence is TGCGCCAGCAGCTTGGAGCGGGGACAGGGTAGCGTCCTGACTTTC.

The gene calls are TRBV5-1 and TRBJ2-7; 8 positions agree with TRBD2. The germline V gene has CDR1 SGHRS and CDR2 YFSETQ. The CDR3 contains 15 residues. The trim removed 1 base at V and 4 bases at J, leaving 7 bases unmatched. CDR3 region: CASSLPAGDSYEQYF. DNA for the CDR3: TGCGCCAGCAGCTTGCCAGCGGGAGATTCTTACGAGCAGTACTTC.

This chain links TRBV28 with TRBJ2-3; D gene ambiguous. The germline V gene has CDR1 MDHEN and CDR2 SYDVKM. The V end lost 6 bases, the J end lost 8 bases, and 15 bases lay between the germline ends. The CDR3 has 13 amino acids. In DNA form, the CDR3 reads TGTGCCAGCAGAAGATCCCCCCCCAGTACGCAGTATTTT. Its translation is CASRRSPPSTQYF.

The chain links TRBV27 to TRBJ2-6; D uncertain. The CDR3 length is 14 residues. Germline CDR1 and CDR2: MNHEY and SMNVEV (reference sequence). Trimming cost V 6 bases and J 0 bases, with 6 bases left between them. The CDR3: CASSQISGANVLTF. In nucleotides, the CDR3 is TGTGCCAGCAGCCAGATCTCTGGGGCCAACGTCCTGACTTTC.

This clone was detected a few times. The chain is built from TRBV28 and TRBJ2-1; TRBD2 matches at 10 bases. This CDR3 region has 18 residues. V gave up 5 bases and J gave up 0 bases; unmatched junction bases: 10. Germline CDR1 and CDR2: MDHEN and SYDVKM. The CDR3 DNA is TGTGCCAGCAGTGCCCTTCCCGGGACTAGCGTCTCCTACAATGAGCAGTTCTTC. Encoded protein: CASSALPGTSVSYNEQFF.

This chain links TRBV5-6 with TRBJ1-2; 12 positions match TRBD1. The CDR3 has 14 amino acids. The V and J ends lost 5 bases and 6 bases, in that order; junction bases with no gene match: 5. Germline V CDR1 and CDR2: SGHDT, YYEEEE. CDR3 DNA: TGTGCCAGCAGTATGGGACAGGGGGCGCATGGCTACACCTTC. Translation gives CASSMGQGAHGYTF.

This clone has just one count. The chain carries TRBV19 and TRBJ1-5, with 9 bases that match TRBD1. After removal of 2 bases from V and 6 bases from J, the junction contained 11 bases not matched to a gene. The germline gives CDR1 LNHDA, CDR2 SQIVND (reference sequence). CDR3 length: 17 amino acids. CDR3 residues: CASSISRDRAPSQPQHF. CDR3 bases: TGTGCCAGTAGTATATCCCGGGACAGGGCACCGAGTCAGCCCCAGCATTTT.

The J gene is TRBJ2-7, the V gene TRBV5-4; D possibly corresponds to TRBD2 (5 bases). The CDR3 totals 15 residues. Germline loops: CDR1 SGHNT, CDR2 YYREEE (reference sequence). V lost 2 bases to trimming and J lost 0 bases, with 12 bases between them. In nucleotides, the CDR3 is TGTGCCAGCAGCTTTGCGGGTGCGAGCTCCTACGAGCAGTACTTC. This translates into CASSFAGASSYEQYF.

For the CDR3, the DNA is TGTGCCAGCAGCCAGGGGACAGTCAATCAGCCCCAGCATTTT. It yields the protein CASSQGTVNQPQHF. This chain connects TRBV4-2 to TRBJ1-5; TRBD1 agrees at 7 bases. With V trimmed by 3 bases and J by 3 bases, 2 bases remained unmatched. CDR1 LGHNA and CDR2 YNFKEQ come from the germline V gene. This CDR3 comprises 14 residues.

This clone has more than one count but fewer than ten. This chain connects TRBV30 to TRBJ1-5; TRBD1 might be the D (5 bases). The CDR3 runs to 14 residues. The germline gives CDR1 GTSNPN, CDR2 SVGIG (reference sequence). Trimming shortened V by 1 base and J by 1 base, and 8 bases separated the two germline ends. The CDR3 loop reads CAWSGTWSNQPQHF. DNA of the CDR3: TGTGCCTGGAGTGGGACATGGAGCAATCAGCCCCAGCATTTT. Full variable domain (missing parts from reference TRBV30 and TRBJ1-5): SQTIHQWPATLVQPVGSPLSLECTVEGTSNPNLYWYRQAAGRGLQLLFYSVGIGQISSEVPQNLSASRPQDRQFILSSKKLLLSDSGFYLCAWSGTWSNQPQHFGDGTRLSIL.

The rearrangement uses TRBV4-1 and TRBJ2-2, with 13 nucleotides matching TRBD2. Germline V gene sequence: CDR1 MGHRA, CDR2 YSYEKL. CDR3 size: 17 residues. V dropped 1 base and J dropped 7; count of bases not matched to a gene: 6. This CDR3 reads CASSQALAGGPFGELFF. The CDR3 DNA reads as TGCGCCAGCAGCCAAGCACTAGCGGGAGGGCCTTTCGGGGAGCTGTTTTTT.

The chain employs TRBV6-5 and TRBJ1-2; the D is unclear. Germline-derived CDR1 and CDR2 are MNHEY and SVGAGI. The CDR3 extends over 14 amino acids. V gave up 0 bases and J gave up 7 bases, with 12 bases separating them. CDR3 nucleotide sequence: TGTGCCAGCAGTTACTCCTCGACCGGGGTTGGCTACACCTTC. Its translation: CASSYSSTGVGYTF.

V and J are TRBV20-1 and TRBJ2-7; TRBD2 matches 9 bases. This CDR3 spans 13 amino acids. Germline loops: CDR1 DFQATT, CDR2 SNEGSKA (reference sequence). V lost 3 bases, J lost 7 bases, and 7 bases stayed unmatched. The CDR3 DNA is TGCAGTGCTAGTACTAGCGGGTATTTGGAGCAGTACTTC. This encodes CSASTSGYLEQYF.

This clone was picked up a small number of times. The V call is TRBV27, the J call TRBJ1-5, with 9 bases aligning to TRBD1. V dropped 3 bases and J dropped 5; count of bases not matched to a gene: 2. This CDR3 is 14 amino acids long. CDR1 and CDR2 (germline): MNHEY, SMNVEV (reference sequence). The CDR3 sequence: CASSFTGGYQPQHF. CDR3 bases: TGTGCCAGCAGTTTTACAGGGGGCTATCAGCCCCAGCATTTT.

The rearrangement uses TRBV30 and TRBJ2-3; TRBD1 is a possible D gene (6 bases). The germline gives CDR1 GTSNPN, CDR2 SVGIG (reference sequence). The V and J ends lost 1 base and 3 bases respectively, with 17 bases between them. The CDR3 sequence is 16 residues long. CDR3 bases: TGTGCCTGGAGTGCGGGGCACCAGGGGTATACAGATACGCAGTATTTT. Amino acids: CAWSAGHQGYTDTQYF.

This chain connects TRBV5-1 to TRBJ2-5; 11 nucleotides line up with TRBD1. The CDR3 loop spans 15 amino acids. Germline lookup yields CDR1 SGHRS and CDR2 YFSETQ. Germline trimming cut 2 bases from V and 5 bases from J; bases unmatched to any gene: 5. CDR3 sequence: CASSLRTGGLETQYF. The DNA of the CDR3 is TGCGCCAGCAGCTTACGGACAGGGGGCTTGGAGACCCAGTACTTC.

The chain carries TRBV5-1 and TRBJ2-1, with 9 positions matching TRBD1. Per the germline V gene, CDR1 is SGHRS and CDR2 is YFSETQ. The CDR3 is 17 residues long. J was trimmed by 6 bases and V by 1 base; bases with no gene match: 11. This CDR3 reads CASSLPQQGAGGNEQFF. The CDR3 DNA is TGCGCCAGCAGCTTGCCTCAACAGGGGGCAGGGGGCAATGAGCAGTTCTTC.

V is TRBV28 and J is TRBJ2-6, with TRBD1 as a possible D gene (6 bases). This CDR3 has 16 residues. Trimming left V 5 bases short and J 0 bases short, with 11 bases between. Per germline, CDR1 MDHEN and CDR2 SYDVKM. The CDR3 is CASSLQGSSGANVLTF. The DNA of the CDR3 is TGTGCCAGCAGTCTACAGGGTTCCTCTGGGGCCAACGTCCTGACTTTC.

In DNA, the CDR3 is TGTGCCAGCAGTTTCCGGGAGGGGACCCAGTACTTC. This encodes CASSFREGTQYF. V is TRBV27 and J is TRBJ2-5; 8 nucleotides align to TRBD2. The CDR3 is made up of 12 amino acids. Germline V gene lookup returns CDR1 MNHEY and CDR2 SMNVEV (reference sequence). The V and J ends lost 3 bases and 7 bases, in that order; junction bases with no gene match: 1.

This rearrangement joins TRBV24-1 to TRBJ2-4, with D maybe TRBD1 (8 bases). Trimming took 0 bases from V and 0 from J, leaving 20 bases between them. Germline loops: CDR1 KGHDR, CDR2 SFDVKD. The CDR3 loop spans 20 amino acids. The CDR3 protein is CATSDLRTGREVIAKNIQYF. The CDR3 DNA reads TGTGCCACCAGTGATTTGAGGACAGGGAGGGAGGTTATAGCCAAAAACATTCAGTACTTC.

V and J are TRBV5-1 and TRBJ1-2, with 7 bases fitting TRBD1. The CDR3 sequence is 13 residues long. Trimming removed 0 bases from V and 7 bases from J; junction bases left unmatched: 3. Looked up from germline, CDR1 is SGHRS and CDR2 is YFSETQ. CDR3 region: CASSLVRGAGYTF. DNA of the CDR3: TGCGCCAGCAGCTTGGTCAGGGGGGCTGGCTACACCTTC.

The chain uses TRBV6-6 and TRBJ1-5; 11 nucleotides match TRBD1. The V gene's germline CDR1 is MNHNY and CDR2 SVGAGI (reference sequence). V lost 2 bases and J lost 5; bases outside the gene matches: 5. The length of the CDR3 is 16 residues. CDR3 residues: CASSYGTGGQDQPQHF. The CDR3 nucleotides are TGTGCCAGCAGTTACGGGACAGGGGGGCAGGATCAGCCCCAGCATTTT.

The chain couples TRBV5-4 to TRBJ1-2, with D tentatively TRBD1 (5 bases). Germline loops: CDR1 SGHNT, CDR2 YYREEE (reference sequence). There are 15 residues in the CDR3. V lost 1 base, J lost 8 bases, and 18 bases lay in between. The CDR3 reads CASSLPQEGAGGYTF. Written as DNA, the CDR3 is TGTGCCAGCAGCTTGCCCCAGGAAGGGGCGGGGGGCTACACCTTC.

This clone occurred a few times. This chain joins TRBV29-1 and TRBJ2-1; 13 positions agree with TRBD2. The V and J ends lost 6 bases and 6 bases, in that order; junction bases with no gene match: 5. Germline V CDR1 and CDR2: SQVTM, ANQGSEA. The length of the CDR3 is 14 residues. The CDR3 protein is CSVGTSGMSNEQFF. The DNA for the CDR3 is TGCAGCGTGGGGACTAGCGGGATGTCCAATGAGCAGTTCTTC.

This chain links TRBV7-8 with TRBJ1-1; no clear D. The CDR3 is 15 amino acids. Germline V gene lookup returns CDR1 SGHVS and CDR2 FQNEAQ. With 4 bases removed from V and 0 bases from J, the gap between germline ends came to 12 bases. CDR3 sequence: CASSSVGLMNTEAFF. The CDR3 DNA reads TGTGCCAGCAGCTCGGTAGGACTAATGAACACTGAAGCTTTCTTT.

CDR3 sequence: CASSTRTRGNYEQYF. The CDR3 DNA reads as TGTGCCAGCAGTACTCGGACAAGGGGGAACTACGAGCAGTACTTC. V and J are TRBV6-5 and TRBJ2-7; possibly TRBD1 for D (6 bases). The germline CDR1 and CDR2 sequences are MNHEY and SVGAGI. Trimming removed 5 bases at V and 3 bases at J, with 17 bases between. The CDR3 consists of 15 residues.